This TCR beta chain was found in a study of T cells in Graves' hyperthyroidism and ophthalmopathy. Study observations and caveats: A model of 13 V-J pairs discriminated ophthalmopathy from stable hyperthyroidism.

The CDR3 consists of 13 residues. Germline-derived CDR1 and CDR2 are SGHTA and FQGNSA. V was clipped by 3 bases and J by 6 bases, with 9 bases between them. Concerning this clonotype itself: Its specificity is unknown.

TCR beta CDR3 regions were amplified from RNA transcripts. RT-PCR in the first round (using the HTBI primer set) targeted the TCR CDR3. TCRdb re-called the multiplex PCR reads with MiXCR, one entry per CDR3 protein. The repertoire holds roughly 500,000 distinct CDR3 sequences, with around 42% as singletons. Sequencing input: peripheral blood or thyroid tissue (not recorded which). The TCR was taken from an adult woman with Graves' disease, either hyperthyroidism or ophthalmopathy (not recorded which). This chain connects TRBV7-2 to TRBJ2-1, with D hard to call. CDR3 sequence: CASSFPGFNEQFF. The CDR3, as DNA: TGTGCCAGCAGCTTTCCCGGTTTCAATGAGCAGTTCTTC.